The 10 T cell receptor beta chains given below trace back to one sample, sequenced in a study of blood T cell repertoires in COVID-19. Method: immunoSEQ multiplex PCR; TCRdb's copy keeps in-frame clones and lacks some. The sample has over 350,000 clones; 90% to 95% are singletons. Input material: PBMCs or T cells enriched from blood (not recorded which). These receptors all come from a woman aged 40 to 50 who had been exposed to COVID-19.

The chain recombines TRBV19 with TRBJ1-1; no definite D call. Germline V gives CDR1 LNHDA, CDR2 SQIVND (reference sequence). The V end was cut by 3 bases, the J end by 0 bases, with 5 bases between. CDR3 length equals 13 residues. The CDR3 sequence: CASSIAVNTEAFF. The CDR3 DNA reads TGTGCCAGTAGTATCGCAGTGAACACTGAAGCTTTCTTT. Together with reference TRBV19 and TRBJ1-1, the CDR3 gives the full variable domain: DGGITQSPKYLFRKEGQNVTLSCEQNLNHDAMYWYRQDPGQGLRLIYYSQIVNDFQKGDIAEGYSVSREKKESFPLTVTSAQKNPTAFYLCASSIAVNTEAFFGQGTRLTVV.

This sequence joins TRBV24-1 and TRBJ2-1; 8 bases line up with TRBD2. The V segment lost 9 bases and the J segment 0 bases; nucleotides outside the gene matches: 3. CDR1 is KGHDR and CDR2 is SFDVKD in the germline V gene. This CDR3 contains 14 residues. CDR3 protein: CATESGSSYNEQFF. For the CDR3, the DNA is TGTGCCACCGAGAGCGGGAGCTCCTACAATGAGCAGTTCTTC.

The chain uses TRBV10-3 and TRBJ2-7, with TRBD1 matching 10 bases. CDR1 is ENHRY, CDR2 SYGVKD, per germline. The CDR3 loop spans 14 amino acids. The ends lost 6 bases at V and 7 bases at J; junction bases unmatched: 9. DNA of the CDR3: TGTGCCATCAGGGACAGGGGGATCTACGGGGAGCAGTACTTC. This gives the protein CAIRDRGIYGEQYF.

V gene TRBV3-1 (or the pseudogene TRBV3-2) combines with J gene TRBJ1-1; 8 nucleotides agree with TRBD1. Germline V CDR1 and CDR2: LGHDT, YNNKEL (reference sequence). The CDR3 runs 13 residues. V gave up 2 bases and J gave up 8 bases; unmatched junction bases: 4. The CDR3 loop reads CASSQTRDREAFF. DNA of the CDR3: TGTGCCAGCAGCCAAACCCGGGACAGGGAAGCTTTCTTT.

This chain uses TRBV10-3 with TRBJ2-5; 13 bases agree with TRBD2. The CDR3 covers 15 residues. Germline V gene data show CDR1 as ENHRY and CDR2 as SYGVKD. V shed 4 bases, J shed 5 bases, and the junction held 4 bases outside the gene matches. The DNA of the CDR3 is TGTGCCATCAGTGGACTAGCGGGAGGCGGGGAGACCCAGTACTTC. This encodes CAISGLAGGGETQYF.

This sequence joins TRBV2 and TRBJ2-3; 8 bases fit TRBD1. CDR1 and CDR2 (germline): SNHLY, FYNNEI. V gave up 8 bases and J gave up 8 bases; unmatched junction bases: 12. This CDR3 spans 14 amino acids. The CDR3 nucleotides read TGTGCCAGCTCTTACACAGGGGGAATCACTACGCAGTATTTT. Its protein is CASSYTGGITTQYF.

The J gene is TRBJ2-1, the V gene TRBV5-1; tentatively, D is TRBD1 (6 bases). The germline V gene encodes CDR1 SGHRS and CDR2 YFSETQ. This CDR3 region has 13 residues. V was clipped by 0 bases and J by 14 bases, with 15 bases between them. The CDR3 sequence: CASSLGRAGDEFF. The CDR3 nucleotides read TGCGCCAGCAGCTTGGGGCGGGCAGGGGATGAGTTCTTC.

In the case of this clone: The junction shows a germline mismatch at one end, possibly a read error. The chain carries TRBV20-1 and TRBJ2-5; 7 bases agree with TRBD1. Germline assignment: CDR1 DFQATT and CDR2 SNEGSKA (reference sequence). This CDR3 contains 14 residues. CDR3 amino acids: CSASLGGIQDTQYF. CDR3 bases: TGCAGTGCTAGTTTAGGGGGCATCCAAGATACCCAGTACTTC.

The rearrangement joins TRBV9 to TRBJ2-1, with 8 bases lining up with TRBD2. The CDR3 has 15 residues. The ends lost 0 bases at V and 8 bases at J; junction bases unmatched: 7. Germline values: CDR1 SGDLS, CDR2 YYNGEE. The CDR3 sequence: CASSVVSGSLDEQFF. The CDR3 DNA sequence: TGTGCCAGCAGCGTAGTGAGCGGGAGTTTGGATGAGCAGTTCTTC.

The chain has TRBV5-1 and TRBJ1-3; D possibly corresponds to TRBD1 (5 bases). With 2 bases removed from V and 3 bases from J, the gap between germline ends came to 12 bases. The CDR3 has 15 amino acids. CDR1 SGHRS and CDR2 YFSETQ come from the germline V gene. CDR3 region: CASSFGGFGGNTIYF. The CDR3 DNA sequence: TGCGCCAGCAGCTTTGGGGGGTTCGGTGGAAACACCATATATTTT. Supplemented by reference TRBV5-1 and TRBJ1-3, the full variable domain reads KAGVTQTPRYLIKTRGQQVTLSCSPISGHRSVSWYQQTPGQGLQFLFEYFSETQRNKGNFPGRFSGRQFSNSRSEMNVSTLELGDSALYLCASSFGGFGGNTIYFGEGSWLTVV.